The 22 T cell receptor beta chains given below trace back to one sample, sequenced in a study of OX40 agonist ivuxolimab in advanced cancers. The method behind the library was the immunoSEQ multiplex PCR assay. TCRdb limited this immuneACCESS table to in-frame rearrangements with V and J called. A share of clones is missing; checked studies link under half to unresolved V genes, and the rest is unexplained. The sample table holds just under 20,000 clones, of which 84% were seen once. The ten largest make up over 25% of the sample. This sample comprised CD4+ or CD8+ T cells sorted from blood, obtained in a trial of the OX40 agonist ivuxolimab. Receptor source: an adult with an advanced solid tumor such as melanoma, head and neck, liver or kidney cancer.

The CDR3 is CSVVVTGRSRNEQFF. The CDR3 DNA follows: TGCAGCGTTGTAGTTACTGGACGGTCACGCAATGAGCAGTTCTTC. The V and J genes are TRBV29-1 and TRBJ2-1; D gene unclear. V lost 4 bases and J lost 6, with 19 bases in between. The V gene's germline CDR1 is SQVTM and CDR2 ANQGSEA. The CDR3 length is 15 residues.

The V gene is TRBV5-1, the J gene TRBJ1-4, with TRBD1 matching over 7 bases. The CDR3 contains 17 residues. Germline V gene lookup returns CDR1 SGHRS and CDR2 YFSETQ. V shed 4 bases, J shed 8 bases, and the junction held 17 bases outside the gene matches. The chain's CDR3 is CASSARMEGGEREKLFF. The CDR3 DNA reads TGCGCCAGCAGCGCCCGCATGGAAGGGGGCGAGCGGGAAAAACTGTTTTTT.

The V call is TRBV18, the J call TRBJ2-3; 11 bases fit TRBD2. Trimming removed 6 bases from V and 0 bases from J; junction bases left unmatched: 5. This CDR3 comprises 16 residues. Germline V lookup: CDR1 KGHSH, CDR2 LQKENI. The CDR3 loop reads CASSRGLAESTDTQYF. CDR3 nucleotide sequence: TGTGCCAGCTCTCGGGGACTAGCGGAAAGCACAGATACGCAGTATTTT.

The V gene is TRBV19, the J gene TRBJ2-3; 7 positions match TRBD1. Germline CDR1 LNHDA, CDR2 SQIVND (reference sequence). After removal of 11 bases from V and 4 bases from J, the junction contained 12 bases not matched to a gene. The CDR3 is 14 amino acids. The CDR3 loop reads CASESQGLADTQYF. In DNA form, the CDR3 reads TGTGCCTCGGAATCACAGGGGCTGGCAGATACGCAGTATTTT.

The chain employs TRBV6-1 and TRBJ1-6, with D unclear. Trimming took 1 base from V and 2 from J, leaving 18 bases between them. In germline, CDR1 is MNHNS, CDR2 SASEGT. The CDR3 covers 19 residues. The CDR3 sequence is CASSEDRSSGIPYNSPLHF. The CDR3 coding sequence is TGTGCCAGCAGTGAAGATAGGTCTTCGGGGATCCCCTATAATTCACCCCTCCACTTT.

The chain uses TRBV9 and TRBJ2-2; 7 bases fit TRBD1. The CDR3 is 19 amino acids. CDR1 and CDR2 (germline): SGDLS, YYNGEE. Trimming removed 3 bases from V and 0 bases from J; junction bases left unmatched: 14. CDR3 sequence: CASSGRQGSAFSNTGELFF. The CDR3 region has the DNA TGTGCCAGCAGCGGAAGACAGGGCTCAGCTTTTTCGAACACCGGGGAGCTGTTTTTT. Full variable domain (outside the CDR3, taken from reference TRBV9 and TRBJ2-2): DSGVTQTPKHLITATGQRVTLRCSPRSGDLSVYWYQQSLDQGLQFLIQYYNGEERAKGNILERFSAQQFPDLHSELNLSSLELGDSALYFCASSGRQGSAFSNTGELFFGEGSRLTVL.

The chain recombines TRBV5-4 with TRBJ2-3, with 8 bases matching TRBD2. Germline V gene data show CDR1 as SGHNT and CDR2 as YYREEE (reference sequence). J lost 2 bases, V lost 4 bases, and 15 bases had no gene match. The CDR3 is 18 amino acids. The CDR3: CASSPSAGVGMITDTQYF. The CDR3 DNA reads TGTGCCAGCAGCCCTTCAGCGGGAGTCGGAATGATCACAGATACGCAGTATTTT.

The chain is built from TRBV5-4 and TRBJ2-7; the D gene could be TRBD1 or TRBD2 (5 bases each). V lost 5 bases to trimming and J lost 4 bases, with 10 bases between them. From germline, CDR1 is SGHNT and CDR2 YYREEE (reference sequence). This CDR3 is built from 12 residues. CDR3 in amino acids: CASSPGLYEQYF. DNA of the CDR3: TGTGCCAGCAGTCCGGGGCTTTACGAGCAGTACTTC.

V gene TRBV27 combines with J gene TRBJ1-5; no reliable D call. Trimming shortened V by 3 bases and J by 5 bases, and 5 bases separated the two germline ends. Germline loops: CDR1 MNHEY, CDR2 SMNVEV (reference sequence). The CDR3 sequence is 12 residues long. The CDR3, as DNA: TGTGCCAGCAGTTTCTACGATCAGCCCCAGCATTTT. It specifies CASSFYDQPQHF.

The genes are TRBV27 and TRBJ2-7, with TRBD1 matching over 8 bases. The CDR3 length is 14 residues. The germline gives CDR1 MNHEY, CDR2 SMNVEV (reference sequence). Unmatched junction bases numbered 7, after V lost 3 bases and J lost 6 bases. The CDR3 DNA sequence: TGTGCCAGCAGTTTCGGACAGGGAGCGGGCGAGCAGTACTTC. This codes for CASSFGQGAGEQYF.

Note on this clone: A far larger clone lies a single base away; this is likely a read error. The chain has TRBV4-1 and TRBJ2-2; no reliable D call. Looked up from germline, CDR1 is MGHRA and CDR2 is YSYEKL. V was clipped by 0 bases and J by 4 bases, with 18 bases between them. This CDR3 is 18 amino acids long. The CDR3 here is CASSQDHPPIVGTGELFF. As DNA, the CDR3 is TGCGCCAGCAGCCAAGATCATCCCCCCATTGTGGGCACCGGGGAGCTGTTTTTT.

This clone was counted between two and nine times. The chain couples TRBV29-1 to TRBJ2-7; either TRBD1 or TRBD2 may fit D (5 bases each). Deletions cut 0 bases from V and 12 bases from J, with 15 bases between. Per the germline V gene, CDR1 is SQVTM and CDR2 is ANQGSEA. This CDR3 spans 12 amino acids. The CDR3 protein is CSVEDLVNGAYF. The CDR3 DNA follows: TGCAGCGTTGAAGATTTAGTCAACGGGGCGTACTTC.

V is TRBV2 and J is TRBJ1-1, with D tentatively TRBD1 (5 bases). Per the germline V gene, CDR1 is SNHLY and CDR2 is FYNNEI. This CDR3 is 14 amino acids long. Trimming took 4 bases from V and 5 from J, leaving 14 bases between them. The CDR3 region has the DNA TGTGCCAGCAGTGGAGTCTGGGGGAATACTGAAGCTTTCTTT. Its translation is CASSGVWGNTEAFF. The whole variable domain, filled in from reference TRBV2 and TRBJ1-1, reads EPEVTQTPSHQVTQMGQEVILRCVPISNHLYFYWYRQILGQKVEFLVSFYNNEISEKSEIFDDQFSVERPDGSNFTLKIRSTKLEDSAMYFCASSGVWGNTEAFFGQGTRLTVV.

The chain couples TRBV5-1 to TRBJ1-3; 10 bases line up with TRBD1. This CDR3 region has 15 residues. Germline V gene lookup returns CDR1 SGHRS and CDR2 YFSETQ. The V segment lost 6 bases and the J segment 6 bases; nucleotides outside the gene matches: 9. CDR3 loop: CASTRGTGALNTIYF. CDR3 DNA: TGCGCCAGCACACGGGGGACAGGGGCTTTAAACACCATATATTTT.

The chain joins TRBV19 to TRBJ1-5; D ambiguous. From germline, CDR1 is LNHDA and CDR2 SQIVND (reference sequence). Trimming took off 1 base at V and 1 base at J, with 11 bases between the two ends. The CDR3 runs to 16 residues. CDR3 in DNA: TGTGCCAGTAGTATAGGTAGCCTAGGGAGCAATCAGCCCCAGCATTTT. Its translation is CASSIGSLGSNQPQHF. Combining the CDR3 with reference TRBV19 and TRBJ1-5 gives the whole variable domain DGGITQSPKYLFRKEGQNVTLSCEQNLNHDAMYWYRQDPGQGLRLIYYSQIVNDFQKGDIAEGYSVSREKKESFPLTVTSAQKNPTAFYLCASSIGSLGSNQPQHFGDGTRLSIL.

The chain combines TRBV5-4 with TRBJ1-1; D ambiguous. CDR1 is SGHNT, CDR2 YYREEE, per germline (reference sequence). V lost 0 bases, J lost 7 bases, and 13 bases lay in between. CDR3 length: 14 amino acids. CDR3 protein: CASSLGGDDFEAFF. The DNA of the CDR3 is TGTGCCAGCAGCTTGGGCGGGGATGATTTTGAAGCTTTCTTT.

The CDR3 loop reads CASSLGLAGGRDTGELFF. DNA for the CDR3: TGTGCCAGCAGCTTAGGACTAGCGGGAGGGCGGGACACCGGGGAGCTGTTTTTT. The rearrangement uses TRBV7-8 and TRBJ2-2, with TRBD2 matching over 14 bases. CDR1 and CDR2 from the germline V gene are SGHVS and FQNEAQ. The junction had 4 bases not matched to a gene; V was cut back by 1 base and J by 3 bases. CDR3 length: 18 residues.

V gene TRBV9 combines with J gene TRBJ1-4; 9 bases are shared with TRBD1. Germline-derived CDR1 and CDR2 are SGDLS and YYNGEE. This CDR3 is built from 15 residues. J lost 4 bases, V lost 0 bases, and 1 base had no gene match. CDR3 amino acids: CASSVGGQGNEKLFF. CDR3 nucleotide sequence: TGTGCCAGCAGCGTAGGGGGACAGGGTAATGAAAAACTGTTTTTT.

Only one count was recorded for this clone. Distinct nucleotide sequences in the sample also encode this CDR3. The chain is built from TRBV7-2 and TRBJ2-2, with D possibly TRBD1 on 5 matching bases. CDR3 length: 15 residues. V was trimmed by 6 bases and J by 0 bases, leaving 11 bases between them. Germline loops: CDR1 SGHTA, CDR2 FQGNSA. CDR3 sequence: CASSLRQTNTGELFF. CDR3 nucleotide sequence: TGTGCCAGCAGTCTGAGACAGACGAACACCGGGGAGCTGTTTTTT.

The genes are TRBV7-9 and TRBJ2-5; D unresolved. The better agreement between TRBJ2-7 and the DNA end casts doubt on the J call. The CDR3 sequence is 17 residues long. The germline V gene encodes CDR1 SEHNR and CDR2 FQNEAQ (reference sequence). Written as DNA, the CDR3 is TGTGCCAGCAGCTCTTCCGTTCGTGGACGTAATAGCTACGAGCAGTACTTC. Protein: CASSSSVRGRNSYEQYF.

The chain uses TRBV5-1 and TRBJ2-2; possibly TRBD2 for D (5 bases). From germline, CDR1 is SGHRS and CDR2 YFSETQ. The CDR3 sequence is 15 residues long. V lost 4 bases and J 2 bases, leaving 12 bases between the germline ends. Written as DNA, the CDR3 is TGCGCCAGCAGCCGAACAACGGGAAACACCGGGGAGCTGTTTTTT. Its translation: CASSRTTGNTGELFF.

The chain combines TRBV25-1 with TRBJ1-6; 9 bases map to TRBD1. The J segment lost 7 bases and the V segment lost 4 bases, leaving 2 bases of the junction unmatched. The CDR3 has 14 amino acids. CDR1 is MGHDK, CDR2 SYGVNS, per germline. CDR3: CASSVGTGNSPLHF. The CDR3 bases are TGTGCCAGCAGTGTCGGGACAGGGAATTCACCCCTCCACTTT.